A single sample is the source of the 15 T cell receptor beta chains below, sequenced in a study of blood T cell repertoires in COVID-19. The repertoire was sequenced with immunoSEQ multiplex PCR; TCRdb's copy has only in-frame clones and lacks some. This table holds some 160,000 clones, around 86% found once. Sequenced input: peripheral blood. The receptors were sampled from a woman older than 75 with COVID-19, enrolled during active disease.

V usage is TRBV5-1 and J usage is TRBJ2-7; 8 nucleotides agree with TRBD2. Germline CDR1 SGHRS, CDR2 YFSETQ. The CDR3 length is 13 residues. Trimming at V came to 6 bases and at J to 3 bases, leaving 5 bases not matched to a gene. CDR3 nucleotide sequence: TGCGCCAGCACGAGCGGGGGCGGCTACGAGCAGTACTTC. Its translation: CASTSGGGYEQYF.

The chain joins TRBV6-2 or TRBV6-3 to TRBJ2-3; possible D gene TRBD2, 5 bases. V gave up 4 bases and J gave up 9 bases, with 14 bases separating them. In germline, CDR1 is MNHEY, CDR2 SVGEGT. This CDR3 is 13 amino acids long. CDR3 nucleotides: TGTGCCAGCAGTTCCCCGCCTAGCAGAACGCAGTATTTT. Encoded protein: CASSSPPSRTQYF.

This clone came up a few times. V usage is TRBV5-1 and J usage is TRBJ1-1, with no clear D. Germline V lookup: CDR1 SGHRS, CDR2 YFSETQ. The CDR3 sequence is 13 residues long. Between the trimmed V and J ends, which lost 5 bases and 4 bases, there was a span of 12 bases. In nucleotides, the CDR3 is TGCGCCAGCAGTATAACTCGGAGCACTGAAGCTTTCTTT. Amino acids: CASSITRSTEAFF.

This clone appeared a few times. The chain links TRBV5-1 to TRBJ2-7; 7 positions match TRBD2. The V and J ends lost 0 bases and 5 bases, in that order; junction bases with no gene match: 5. The CDR3 loop spans 14 amino acids. In germline, CDR1 is SGHRS, CDR2 YFSETQ. CDR3 residues: CASSLGRLADEQYF. CDR3 DNA sequence: TGCGCCAGCAGCTTGGGCAGACTAGCTGACGAGCAGTACTTC. Drawing the rest from reference TRBV5-1 and TRBJ2-7, the complete variable domain is KAGVTQTPRYLIKTRGQQVTLSCSPISGHRSVSWYQQTPGQGLQFLFEYFSETQRNKGNFPGRFSGRQFSNSRSEMNVSTLELGDSALYLCASSLGRLADEQYFGPGTRLTVT.

V is TRBV4-2 and J is TRBJ1-2; maybe TRBD1 (6 bases). Germline V gene data show CDR1 as LGHNA and CDR2 as YNFKEQ. V lost 2 bases to trimming and J lost 6 bases, with 19 bases between them. This CDR3 is built from 16 residues. The CDR3 sequence is CASSQIPMEQGDGYTF. Written as DNA, the CDR3 is TGTGCCAGCAGCCAAATCCCGATGGAACAGGGCGATGGCTACACCTTC.

The chain links TRBV19 to TRBJ2-7; 8 bases fit TRBD2. The V segment lost 5 bases and the J segment 2 bases; nucleotides outside the gene matches: 11. Germline values: CDR1 LNHDA, CDR2 SQIVND (reference sequence). The CDR3 runs to 16 residues. The CDR3 sequence is CASSSSTSARTYEQYF. The CDR3 nucleotides read TGTGCCAGTAGTTCCTCGACTAGCGCCAGAACCTACGAGCAGTACTTC.

This clone has only a few counts. The chain is built from TRBV6-4 and TRBJ2-1; maybe TRBD2 (5 bases). V gave up 6 bases and J gave up 8 bases, with 8 bases separating them. CDR1 is MRHNA and CDR2 is SNTAGT in the germline V gene. The CDR3 spans 11 residues. The CDR3 sequence is CASSSGYEQFF. The CDR3 DNA reads as TGTGCCAGCAGCTCGGGGTATGAGCAGTTCTTC.

This rearrangement joins TRBV5-5 to TRBJ2-5; D possibly corresponds to TRBD2 (5 bases). Germline V gene data show CDR1 as SGHKS and CDR2 as YYEKEE (reference sequence). The CDR3 consists of 17 residues. The V and J ends lost 4 bases and 1 base respectively, with 20 bases between them. The DNA of the CDR3 is TGTGCCAGCAGCAGAGAGGGAGTCCAGTCCCGCCAAGAGACCCAGTACTTC. This codes for CASSREGVQSRQETQYF.

This clone was detected once. This chain uses TRBV28 with TRBJ1-4, with D possibly TRBD1 on 5 matching bases. This CDR3 region has 15 residues. Trimming took off 7 bases at V and 2 bases at J, with 14 bases between the two ends. Germline values: CDR1 MDHEN, CDR2 SYDVKM. CDR3 coding DNA: TGTGCCAGCACCCGTGTTGGGGCGACTAATGAAAAACTGTTTTTT. Translating gives CASTRVGATNEKLFF.

For the CDR3, the DNA is TGTGCCAGCAGCTTAGGGGCTAGCAGCTCCTACGAGCAGTACTTC. Residues: CASSLGASSSYEQYF. The chain uses TRBV11-3 and TRBJ2-7, with D possibly being TRBD2 (5 bases). Germline CDR1 and CDR2: SGHNT and YENEEA. V gave up 1 base and J gave up 0 bases, with 10 bases separating them. The CDR3 runs to 15 residues.

This clone was detected only once. This chain uses TRBV27 with TRBJ1-5; 11 bases align to TRBD1. This CDR3 has 15 residues. Germline V lookup: CDR1 MNHEY, CDR2 SMNVEV (reference sequence). V shed 10 bases, J shed 1 base, and the junction held 6 bases outside the gene matches. CDR3 loop: CATGQGAMSNQPQHF. In nucleotides, the CDR3 is TGTGCCACCGGACAGGGGGCGATGAGCAATCAGCCCCAGCATTTT.

Concerning this clone: Different DNA sequences within this sample yield the same CDR3. V is TRBV4-2 and J is TRBJ2-1, with D perhaps matching TRBD1 (5 bases). Trimming stripped 3 bases from V and 5 bases from J, with 11 bases between. Germline CDR1 and CDR2: LGHNA and YNFKEQ. This CDR3 is 14 amino acids long. CDR3 in DNA: TGTGCCAGCAGCCAGCAGTCAGGGAACAATGAGCAGTTCTTC. It encodes CASSQQSGNNEQFF.

The chain has TRBV5-1 and TRBJ2-7; 8 bases line up with TRBD1. V lost 4 bases, J lost 6 bases, and 12 bases stayed unmatched. The V gene's germline CDR1 is SGHRS and CDR2 YFSETQ. CDR3 length: 15 residues. CDR3 nucleotides: TGCGCCAGCAGCGAAAAGACAGGGGTGGATGGCGAGCAGTACTTC. Its translation: CASSEKTGVDGEQYF.

The chain carries TRBV5-1 and TRBJ2-1, with 9 bases that match TRBD1. V was clipped by 0 bases and J by 8 bases; unmatched bases: 3. The CDR3 extends over 14 amino acids. Germline CDR1 and CDR2: SGHRS and YFSETQ. The CDR3 region is CASSLGQGGDEQFF. CDR3 nucleotides: TGCGCCAGCAGCTTGGGACAGGGGGGCGATGAGCAGTTCTTC.

This chain links TRBV19 with TRBJ2-3, with a tentative D call TRBD2 (6 bases). From germline, CDR1 is LNHDA and CDR2 SQIVND (reference sequence). V gave up 4 bases and J gave up 6 bases, with 17 bases separating them. The CDR3 loop spans 15 amino acids. The CDR3 bases are TGTGCCAGTAGTACCGGGACTCGCACGGGGGATACGCAGTATTTT. Translating gives CASSTGTRTGDTQYF.